This TCR beta chain was sequenced in a study of tumor-infiltrating lymphocytes in oesophageal squamous cell carcinoma. Per germline, CDR1 MNHNY and CDR2 SVGAGI (reference sequence). The CDR3 extends over 16 amino acids. One entry per CDR3 protein results from TCRdb running MiXCR on the PCR reads. The top ten hold roughly 30% of the sample, which has under 20,000 distinct CDR3 sequences, less than 50% seen once. The sequence came from a female donor with esophageal squamous cell carcinoma. The specimen was normal esophageal tissue next to the tumor. This rearrangement joins TRBV6-6 to TRBJ2-5, with D unresolved. The tail of the sequence fits TRBJ2-7 better, so the J call may be wrong. The CDR3 DNA sequence: TGTGCCAGCAGTTACTCGAATGCACTTAGCTCCTACGAGCAGTACTTC. Translating gives CASSYSNALSSYEQYF.